These 31 T cell receptor beta chains were all obtained from the same sample, sequenced in a study of shared clonotypes between healthy human individuals. Sequenced by immunoSEQ multiplex PCR; TCRdb stores in-frame clones only, minus some. The sample comprises fewer than 1.4 million clones, 75% to 85% of which are singletons, and around 0.6% rests with the top ten. Sequencing was performed on memory CD4+ T cells from PBMCs. Subset indicated: CD45RA-negative fraction. The receptors were sampled from a man aged 18 to 30 in good health. Some clones in this sample may be carry-over from other donors' samples.

As for this clone: A much larger clone differs by one base, so this may be a read error. The V gene is TRBV30, the J gene TRBJ2-4; D might be TRBD2 (6 bases). V was pared by 2 bases and J by 0 bases, with 11 bases between. The CDR3 loop spans 15 amino acids. CDR1 and CDR2 from the germline V gene are GTSNPN and SVGIG (reference sequence). In DNA, the CDR3 is TGTGCCTGGAGTCGGCCAGCGGGAGCCAAAAACATTCAGTACTTC. This gives the protein CAWSRPAGAKNIQYF.

The rearrangement links TRBV7-9 to TRBJ1-4; tentatively, D is TRBD1 (5 bases). The CDR3 covers 15 residues. The germline V gene encodes CDR1 SEHNR and CDR2 FQNEAQ (reference sequence). Trimming cost V 5 bases and J 8 bases, with 18 bases left between them. CDR3: CASSPQGVSGEKLFF. Here the CDR3 DNA reads TGTGCCAGCAGCCCCCAAGGGGTCTCGGGAGAAAAACTGTTTTTT.

This chain joins TRBV7-2 and TRBJ2-3; D possibly corresponds to TRBD1 (6 bases). Germline assignment: CDR1 SGHTA and CDR2 FQGNSA. The CDR3 loop spans 13 amino acids. The germline V and J ends were trimmed by 5 bases and 6 bases, with 12 bases remaining between them. CDR3 nucleotides: TGTGCCAGCAGCACCGGGACACCGGATACGCAGTATTTT. Translating it yields CASSTGTPDTQYF.

The chain uses TRBV6-5 and TRBJ1-2; 7 bases line up with TRBD1. CDR1 and CDR2 from the germline V gene are MNHEY and SVGAGI. The J segment lost 10 bases and the V segment lost 6 bases, leaving 8 bases of the junction unmatched. The CDR3 covers 12 residues. The CDR3 coding sequence is TGTGCCAGCAGCCACCGACAGGGTGACTACACCTTC. It specifies CASSHRQGDYTF.

The rearrangement links TRBV19 to TRBJ2-1, with TRBD2 matching over 7 bases. Germline CDR1 reads LNHDA; CDR2 reads SQIVND (reference sequence). V dropped 6 bases and J dropped 2; count of bases not matched to a gene: 7. There are 15 residues in the CDR3. The CDR3 DNA follows: TGTGCCAGTAGCAGTAAGCGGGGTCCCTACAATGAGCAGTTCTTC. It codes for CASSSKRGPYNEQFF.

The chain links TRBV6-5 to TRBJ2-7; 10 nucleotides line up with TRBD1. V shed 4 bases and J 2 bases; nucleotides not matched to a gene: 8. The germline V gene has CDR1 MNHEY and CDR2 SVGAGI. The CDR3 has 16 amino acids. CDR3 region: CASSSAGTGVPYEQYF. CDR3 bases: TGTGCCAGCAGTTCCGCGGGGACAGGGGTCCCCTACGAGCAGTACTTC.

The chain carries TRBV7-8 and TRBJ2-4, with 10 bases that match TRBD2. CDR1 SGHVS and CDR2 FQNEAQ come from the germline V gene. Losses at the gene ends were 1 base for V and 6 bases for J; bases not matched to a gene: 9. This CDR3 contains 17 residues. CDR3 DNA: TGTGCCAGCAGCTTAGGTCCTAGCGGGAGTTTCAGAAACATTCAGTACTTC. Translation gives CASSLGPSGSFRNIQYF.

Concerning this clone itself: Other nucleotide sequences from this sample produce the same CDR3. The chain links TRBV7-3 to TRBJ1-1, with D maybe TRBD1 (5 bases). The ends were cut back, 2 bases at V and 7 bases at J, with 8 bases in the middle. Germline CDR1 is SGHTA and CDR2 is FQGTGA. This CDR3 is 12 amino acids long. The CDR3: CASSLQGGEAFF. CDR3 sequence (DNA): TGTGCCAGCAGCTTACAGGGAGGTGAAGCTTTCTTT.

The chain is built from TRBV18 and TRBJ2-7; maybe TRBD2 (5 bases). The CDR3 is 13 amino acids. Germline CDR1 reads KGHSH; CDR2 reads LQKENI. With 3 bases removed from V and 6 bases from J, the gap between germline ends came to 12 bases. CDR3 in DNA: TGTGCCAGCTCACCCTCTGGAGGTGCCGAGCAGTACTTC. Translating gives CASSPSGGAEQYF.

The rearrangement joins TRBV7-4 to TRBJ1-5; D uncertain. Trimming took 4 bases from V and 4 from J, leaving 23 bases between them. Per germline, CDR1 SGHVT and CDR2 SQSDAQ. The CDR3 runs to 18 residues. This CDR3 is CASSSLSGRERVNQPQHF. DNA for the CDR3: TGTGCCAGCAGCTCCCTCAGCGGGAGGGAACGAGTGAATCAGCCCCAGCATTTT. The whole variable domain, remainder taken from reference TRBV7-4 and TRBJ1-5, is GAGVSQSPRYKVAKRGRDVALRCDSISGHVTLYWYRQTLGQGSEVLTYSQSDAQRDKSGRPSGRFSAERPERSVSTLKIQRTEQGDSAVYLCASSSLSGRERVNQPQHFGDGTRLSIL.

The rearrangement links TRBV4-2 to TRBJ1-4, with 7 bases matching TRBD1. Losses at the gene ends were 0 bases for V and 6 bases for J; bases not matched to a gene: 7. The germline V gene encodes CDR1 LGHNA and CDR2 YNFKEQ. The CDR3 contains 16 residues. This CDR3 reads CASSQDYHRGDEKLFF. The CDR3 DNA sequence: TGTGCCAGCAGCCAAGACTATCACAGGGGTGATGAAAAACTGTTTTTT.

In its sample, this clone was seen a few times. This sequence joins TRBV28 and TRBJ1-2; TRBD1 might be the D (5 bases). Germline lookup yields CDR1 MDHEN and CDR2 SYDVKM. There are 15 residues in the CDR3. V lost 6 bases and J lost 4, with 18 bases in between. CDR3 sequence: CASSPSAGGVYGYTF. In DNA form, the CDR3 reads TGTGCCAGCAGCCCTTCCGCCGGGGGGGTCTATGGCTACACCTTC.

This sequence joins TRBV6-1 and TRBJ1-3; D is unclear. The V and J ends lost 2 bases and 0 bases respectively, with 8 bases between them. Germline loops: CDR1 MNHNS, CDR2 SASEGT. The CDR3 covers 15 residues. In DNA, the CDR3 is TGTGCCAGCAGTGAATACCGCGGCTCTGGAAACACCATATATTTT. It codes for CASSEYRGSGNTIYF.

The chain couples TRBV25-1 to TRBJ2-3; no reliable D call. The CDR3 is 13 residues long. The germline V gene encodes CDR1 MGHDK and CDR2 SYGVNS. V lost 5 bases and J lost 5, with 11 bases in between. The CDR3 protein is CASSRAGRDTQYF. For the CDR3, the DNA is TGTGCCAGCAGTAGGGCAGGCCGAGATACGCAGTATTTT.

About this clone itself: A read error may be the cause here, since a much bigger clone is one base away. The chain employs TRBV7-2 and TRBJ2-5; D unresolved. Trimming shortened V by 2 bases and J by 4 bases, and 5 bases separated the two germline ends. This CDR3 is 12 amino acids long. CDR1 and CDR2 (germline): SGHTA, FQGNSA. As DNA, the CDR3 is TGTGCCAGCAGCTTATCGGGAGAGACCCAGTACTTC. Protein sequence: CASSLSGETQYF. The variable domain in full, with the rest retrieved from reference TRBV7-2 and TRBJ2-5, is GAGVSQSPSNKVTEKGKDVELRCDPISGHTALYWYRQSLGQGLEFLIYFQGNSAPDKSGLPSDRFSAERTGGSVSTLTIQRTQQEDSAVYLCASSLSGETQYFGPGTRLLVL.

The gene calls are TRBV5-4 and TRBJ2-7; TRBD2 might be the D (6 bases). V gave up 0 bases and J gave up 7 bases, with 14 bases separating them. Germline V lookup: CDR1 SGHNT, CDR2 YYREEE (reference sequence). This CDR3 is 14 amino acids long. This CDR3 reads CASSLGDFSSEQYF. The CDR3 DNA follows: TGTGCCAGCAGCTTGGGGGACTTCTCGTCAGAGCAGTACTTC.

The chain is built from TRBV28 and TRBJ1-2, with D uncertain. Germline V lookup: CDR1 MDHEN, CDR2 SYDVKM. The CDR3 sequence is 12 residues long. The V and J ends lost 3 bases and 3 bases respectively, with 5 bases between them. CDR3 sequence (DNA): TGTGCCAGCAGTTTGAACCACTATGGCTACACCTTC. This encodes CASSLNHYGYTF.

Concerning this clone itself: This clone may be a read error of a much larger clone one base away. The identical CDR3 is also encoded by other nucleotide sequences in the sample. The V call is TRBV7-9, the J call TRBJ1-2; no firm D call. The CDR3 contains 12 residues. The V gene's germline CDR1 is SEHNR and CDR2 FQNEAQ (reference sequence). Trimming shortened V by 5 bases and J by 2 bases, and 6 bases separated the two germline ends. The CDR3 reads CASSRDNYGYTF. The CDR3 DNA sequence: TGTGCCAGCAGCCGAGACAACTATGGCTACACCTTC.

In DNA, the CDR3 is TGTGCCAGACGTACAGGCCTCTGCCCCTCCTACGAGCAGTACTTC. Protein sequence: CARRTGLCPSYEQYF. The rearrangement uses TRBV19 and TRBJ2-7, with a weak D call TRBD1 (5 bases). Trimming took off 9 bases at V and 0 bases at J, with 18 bases between the two ends. This CDR3 is built from 15 residues. Germline loops: CDR1 LNHDA, CDR2 SQIVND (reference sequence). Filled out from reference TRBV19 and TRBJ2-7, the complete variable domain reads DGGITQSPKYLFRKEGQNVTLSCEQNLNHDAMYWYRQDPGQGLRLIYYSQIVNDFQKGDIAEGYSVSREKKESFPLTVTSAQKNPTAFYLCARRTGLCPSYEQYFGPGTRLTVT.

This chain connects TRBV28 to TRBJ2-1, with D possibly matching TRBD1 (5 bases). Germline lookup yields CDR1 MDHEN and CDR2 SYDVKM. This CDR3 is 15 amino acids long. V was cut by 5 bases and J by 5 bases, with 16 bases left in between. CDR3 bases: TGTGCCAGCAGTCCGGACATCCCAGGCAACAATGAGCAGTTCTTC. Residues: CASSPDIPGNNEQFF.

The chain joins TRBV4-3 to TRBJ1-4; D call uncertain. Trimming cost V 4 bases and J 7 bases, with 16 bases left between them. The CDR3 is 15 residues long. Germline V CDR1 and CDR2: LGHNA, YSLEER. CDR3 sequence: CASSPGCGEGEKLFF. DNA for the CDR3: TGCGCCAGCAGCCCGGGGTGTGGGGAGGGTGAAAAACTGTTTTTT.

The chain is built from TRBV6-6 and TRBJ1-1; TRBD1 might be the D (5 bases). Germline loops: CDR1 MNHNY, CDR2 SVGAGI (reference sequence). The length of the CDR3 is 12 residues. V was cut by 10 bases and J by 4 bases, with 13 bases left in between. CDR3 loop: CAIRGEGTEAFF. In DNA, the CDR3 is TGTGCCATACGGGGGGAGGGCACTGAAGCTTTCTTT.

The chain combines TRBV5-4 with TRBJ2-5; 9 bases map to TRBD1. The J segment lost 7 bases and the V segment lost 4 bases, leaving 11 bases of the junction unmatched. This CDR3 region has 15 residues. From germline, CDR1 is SGHNT and CDR2 YYREEE (reference sequence). The CDR3 DNA follows: TGTGCCAGCAGCGCCAGGACAGGGGAGGAAGGGACCCAGTACTTC. It encodes CASSARTGEEGTQYF.

This sequence joins TRBV2 and TRBJ1-1, with D possibly TRBD1 on 6 matching bases. Germline V CDR1 and CDR2: SNHLY, FYNNEI. V was pared by 6 bases and J by 3 bases, with 11 bases between. CDR3 length: 13 amino acids. The CDR3 region is CASSGTGYTEAFF. In DNA, the CDR3 is TGTGCCAGCAGCGGTACAGGGTACACTGAAGCTTTCTTT.

Only a few counts were recorded for this clone. The chain carries TRBV13 and TRBJ1-4, with D possibly being TRBD1 (5 bases). The length of the CDR3 is 14 residues. V shed 4 bases and J shed 3 bases, with 9 bases lying between them. Germline CDR1 is PRHDT and CDR2 is FYEKMQ (reference sequence). The CDR3 DNA follows: TGTGCCAGCAGCTCCGGGGCGGCTAATGAAAAACTGTTTTTT. Translation gives CASSSGAANEKLFF.

With respect to this clone: Since no conserved phenylalanine or tryptophan closes the CDR3, a read error is the likely cause. It is unclear where the CDR3 begins or ends on the DNA, so no DNA is shown, and the CDR3 is as TCRdb lists it. V and J are TRBV27 and TRBJ1-1. The length of the CDR3 is 11 amino acids, counting both ends. CDR1 and CDR2 (germline): MNHEY, SMNVEV (reference sequence). CDR3 amino acids: CASSLGGGGPV.

The chain is built from TRBV4-2 and TRBJ2-3, with 7 bases matching TRBD1. The V segment lost 11 bases and the J segment 2 bases; nucleotides outside the gene matches: 7. Germline CDR1 reads LGHNA; CDR2 reads YNFKEQ. The CDR3 length is 13 residues. CDR3 nucleotides: TGTGCCGGGTCGACAGGGACCACAGATACGCAGTATTTT. Its protein is CAGSTGTTDTQYF.

The chain couples TRBV7-2 to TRBJ1-3; the match to TRBD1 covers 10 bases. Germline-derived CDR1 and CDR2 are SGHTA and FQGNSA. The J segment lost 0 bases and the V segment lost 4 bases, leaving 3 bases of the junction unmatched. This CDR3 region has 16 residues. The CDR3 protein is CASSSRTGGSGNTIYF. In nucleotides, the CDR3 is TGTGCCAGCAGCTCCCGGACAGGGGGCTCTGGAAACACCATATATTTT.

The chain couples TRBV28 to TRBJ2-3; D call uncertain. Germline assignment: CDR1 MDHEN and CDR2 SYDVKM. The CDR3 length is 12 residues. Trimming shortened V by 6 bases and J by 14 bases, and 18 bases separated the two germline ends. The CDR3, as DNA: TGTGCCAGCAGCCACAGAGTGGTCAAGCGGTATTTT. Protein: CASSHRVVKRYF.

The chain joins TRBV5-1 to TRBJ2-7; no clear D. Trimming removed 0 bases at V and 2 bases at J, with 12 bases between. Germline V gene sequence: CDR1 SGHRS, CDR2 YFSETQ. This CDR3 contains 15 residues. CDR3 nucleotides: TGCGCCAGCAGCTTGGAGTCTATAACCACCTACGAGCAGTACTTC. It specifies CASSLESITTYEQYF. The variable domain in full, with the rest retrieved from reference TRBV5-1 and TRBJ2-7, is KAGVTQTPRYLIKTRGQQVTLSCSPISGHRSVSWYQQTPGQGLQFLFEYFSETQRNKGNFPGRFSGRQFSNSRSEMNVSTLELGDSALYLCASSLESITTYEQYFGPGTRLTVT.

The gene calls are TRBV9 and TRBJ2-7; 7 nucleotides align to TRBD1. The CDR3 consists of 15 residues. The trim removed 3 bases at V and 1 base at J, leaving 7 bases unmatched. Germline-derived CDR1 and CDR2 are SGDLS and YYNGEE. In nucleotides, the CDR3 is TGTGCCAGCAGCGCCAACCCACAGGGGTCCTACGAGCAGTACTTC. Amino acid sequence: CASSANPQGSYEQYF.